The T cell receptor (beta chain) described here comes from a study of lymphopenia after photon versus proton radiotherapy. Germline V gene data show CDR1 as ENHRY and CDR2 as SYGVKD. The V gene lost 4 bases and the J gene lost 0 bases, with 11 bases spanning the gap. This CDR3 is built from 15 residues. The repertoire was sequenced with immunoSEQ multiplex PCR; TCRdb's copy has only in-frame clones and lacks some. The sample shows roughly 58,000 clones, around 87% of them seen only once. The TCR was taken from an elderly man with esophageal cancer. Sequencing was performed on peripheral blood, taken from a patient treated with proton-based radiotherapy. V usage is TRBV10-3 and J usage is TRBJ2-3; D unclear. Written as DNA, the CDR3 is TGTGCCATCAGTGTGGCGGTCACTAGCACAGATACGCAGTATTTT. Encoded protein: CAISVAVTSTDTQYF.